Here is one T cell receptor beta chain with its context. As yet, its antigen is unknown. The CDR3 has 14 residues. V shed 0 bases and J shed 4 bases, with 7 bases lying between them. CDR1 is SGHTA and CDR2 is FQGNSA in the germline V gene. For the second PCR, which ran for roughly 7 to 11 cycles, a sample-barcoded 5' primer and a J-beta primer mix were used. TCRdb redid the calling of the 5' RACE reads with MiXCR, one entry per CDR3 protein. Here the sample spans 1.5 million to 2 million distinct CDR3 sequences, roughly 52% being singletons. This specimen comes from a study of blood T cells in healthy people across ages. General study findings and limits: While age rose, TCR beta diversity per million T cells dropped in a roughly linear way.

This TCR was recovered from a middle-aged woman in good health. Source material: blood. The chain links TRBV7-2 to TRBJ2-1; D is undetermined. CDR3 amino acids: CASSLASNYNEQFF. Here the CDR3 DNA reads TGTGCCAGCAGCTTAGCTAGCAATTACAATGAGCAGTTCTTC.